Reported below is one T cell receptor beta chain. V gave up 6 bases and J gave up 7 bases, with 16 bases separating them. Germline V lookup: CDR1 MNHNY, CDR2 SVGAGI (reference sequence). The CDR3 spans 13 residues. The source of the sample is a study of blood T cell repertoires in COVID-19. Study-level background: The cDNA or gDNA used as material had been derived from T cells, B-cell-depleted T cells, or PBMCs.

Only in-frame clones appear in the TCRdb table, and some are missing; sequencing was by immunoSEQ multiplex PCR. The data show approximately 200,000 clones, approximately 88% seen once. The sample consisted of peripheral blood. The sequence came from a young woman with acute or convalescent COVID-19. This chain links TRBV6-6 with TRBJ2-7; TRBD2 is a possible D gene (6 bases). In nucleotides, the CDR3 is TGTGCCAGCAGCCCGGAGGGCCTGGGGGAGCAGTACTTC. It is translated as CASSPEGLGEQYF.